A selection of T cell receptor beta chains follows, all from one sample in a study of blood T cell repertoires in COVID-19. Measured with immunoSEQ multiplex PCR; TCRdb has only the in-frame clones, and not every one. This table has 100,000 to 150,000 clones, more than 80% appearing once. Sequencing used peripheral blood. The receptors shown here come from a woman of 80 years or more with COVID-19, enrolled during active disease. Each CDR3 is given with its conserved first and last residue. Each record gives: D gene, clone size, CDR3 length, J gene, V gene, CDR3 DNA, CDR3 protein. A D gene is named only where the DNA matches it firmly. Rows give clone size only sometimes, using once, few, many, or a class for an expanded clone.

D: -
size: -
length: 15
J: TRBJ2-2
V: TRBV10-3
DNA: TGTGCCATCAGTGAGTTCACTAGCCGTGACGGGGAGCTGTTTTTT
CDR3: CAISEFTSRDGELFF

D: -
size: -
length: 12
J: TRBJ1-2
V: TRBV12-3/TRBV12-4
DNA: TGTGCCAGCGCAAAAGACGGGGGGGGCTACACCTTC
CDR3: CASAKDGGGYTF

D: TRBD2
size: -
length: 16
J: TRBJ2-3
V: TRBV28
DNA: TGTGCCAGCAGTTCAGTCCGGGACTATCCCACAGATACGCAGTATTTT
CDR3: CASSSVRDYPTDTQYF

D: -
size: -
length: 16
J: TRBJ1-5
V: TRBV4-3
DNA: TGCGCCAGCAGCCAAGATTGGCACAGGGTGGATCAGCCCCAGCATTTT
CDR3: CASSQDWHRVDQPQHF

D: TRBD1
size: -
length: 15
J: TRBJ2-5
V: TRBV9
DNA: TGTGCCAGCAGCGCGGGGGGACAGGGGGCAAAGACCCAGTACTTC
CDR3: CASSAGGQGAKTQYF

D: TRBD2
size: -
length: 15
J: TRBJ2-2
V: TRBV3-1/TRBV3-2
DNA: TGTGCCAGCAGCCAAACTAGCGGGGGGACCGGGGAGCTGTTTTTT
CDR3: CASSQTSGGTGELFF

D: -
size: -
length: 12
J: TRBJ1-6
V: TRBV28
DNA: TGTGCCAGCAGTCCTTGGGCATCACCCCTCCACTTT
CDR3: CASSPWASPLHF

D: -
size: -
length: 14
J: TRBJ2-5
V: TRBV27
DNA: TGTGCCAGCAGTTCAGGAGGGACTCAAGAGACCCAGTACTTC
CDR3: CASSSGGTQETQYF

D: -
size: -
length: 15
J: TRBJ2-3
V: TRBV9
DNA: TGTGCCAGCAGCGCCCGGGACGGAAGGGGGGATACGCAGTATTTT
CDR3: CASSARDGRGDTQYF

D: -
size: once
length: 13
J: TRBJ1-1
V: TRBV19
DNA: TGTGCCAGTAGCCTTCCGGGGGACACTGAAGCTTTCTTT
CDR3: CASSLPGDTEAFF

D: TRBD2
size: -
length: 16
J: TRBJ2-2
V: TRBV4-3
DNA: TGCGCCAGCAGCCAATCCGGGACTAGCAGTACCGGGGAGCTGTTTTTT
CDR3: CASSQSGTSSTGELFF

D: -
size: -
length: 17
J: TRBJ2-7
V: TRBV18
DNA: TGTGCCAGCTCACCGACAAGACCTGGTACAGCAAGCTACGAGCAGTACTTC
CDR3: CASSPTRPGTASYEQYF

D: -
size: -
length: 12
J: TRBJ1-4
V: TRBV28
DNA: TGTGCCAGCAGTCACGCCTGGGAGGAACTGTTTTTT
CDR3: CASSHAWEELFF

D: TRBD1
size: -
length: 15
J: TRBJ1-1
V: TRBV5-4
DNA: TGTGCCAGCAGCCCGGGGACAGAGATGAACACTGAAGCTTTCTTT
CDR3: CASSPGTEMNTEAFF

D: TRBD1
size: -
length: 15
J: TRBJ1-4
V: TRBV6-4
DNA: TGTGCCAGCAGTCGACAGGGAGGTGCGAATGAAAAACTGTTTTTT
CDR3: CASSRQGGANEKLFF

D: -
size: -
length: 13
J: TRBJ1-2
V: TRBV15
DNA: TGTGCCACCAGCAGAGAAGCGTCGTATGGCTACACCTTC
CDR3: CATSREASYGYTF

D: -
size: -
length: 14
J: TRBJ1-5
V: TRBV7-2
DNA: TGTGCCAGCAGTTTAACTGGGCAGAATCAGCCCCAGCATTTT
CDR3: CASSLTGQNQPQHF

D: -
size: few
length: 13
J: TRBJ1-6
V: TRBV5-6
DNA: TGTGCCAGCAGCTTGAGTCAGGTTTCACCCCTCCACTTT
CDR3: CASSLSQVSPLHF

D: -
size: -
length: 14
J: TRBJ1-1
V: TRBV19
DNA: TGTGCCAGTAGCAAAAACGAGGGCGGCATAGAAGCTTTCTTT
CDR3: CASSKNEGGIEAFF

D: TRBD1
size: -
length: 15
J: TRBJ1-6
V: TRBV5-1
DNA: TGCGCCAGCAGCCCGGACAGGGAAGTTAATTCACCCCTCCACTTT
CDR3: CASSPDREVNSPLHF

D: TRBD2
size: -
length: 15
J: TRBJ2-3
V: TRBV28
DNA: TGTGCCAGCAGCCGCGGTAGCGGGGGCACAGATACGCAGTATTTT
CDR3: CASSRGSGGTDTQYF

D: -
size: -
length: 17
J: TRBJ1-6
V: TRBV11-2
DNA: TGTGCCAGCAGCTTAATTCCAGCTCCCGGGGGTAATTCACCCCTCCACTTT
CDR3: CASSLIPAPGGNSPLHF

D: -
size: -
length: 17
J: TRBJ2-7
V: TRBV4-3
DNA: TGCGCCAGCAGCCAAGAGGTCGGAGGGTACTCCTCCTACGAGCAGTACTTC
CDR3: CASSQEVGGYSSYEQYF

D: -
size: -
length: 14
J: TRBJ1-5
V: TRBV9
DNA: TGTGCCAGCAGCGCCCGGGACATCAATCAGCCCCAGCATTTT
CDR3: CASSARDINQPQHF

D: -
size: -
length: 16
J: TRBJ2-7
V: TRBV6-2/TRBV6-3
DNA: TGTGCCAGCAGTAGCGACAGCCCTCATTTCCCCTACGAGCAGTACTTC
CDR3: CASSSDSPHFPYEQYF